Listed below are T cell receptor beta chains from one sample, sequenced in a study of Ad26.COV2.S vaccination and SARS-CoV-2 variants. Profiling relied on immunoSEQ multiplex PCR, and the TCRdb table lists in-frame clones only, not all of them. Here the sample spans fewer than 800,000 clones, around 90% being singletons. The source material was peripheral blood, sampled in a trial of Ad26.COV2.S vaccine versus placebo. The receptors were sampled from a person aged 18-65 years who received the Ad26.COV2.S COVID-19 vaccine or a placebo. Both conserved end residues are part of each CDR3. D genes are given only for firm matches. Clone size is not always given. Where it is, it says once, few, many or a class for expanded clones.

V gene: TRBV7-2; CDR3 length: 15; clone size: -; D gene: TRBD1; J gene: TRBJ2-6; CDR3 DNA: TGTGCCAGCAGCTACAGGGGTTCTGGGGCCAACGTCCTGACTTTC; CDR3 protein: CASSYRGSGANVLTF
V gene: TRBV7-2; CDR3 length: 14; clone size: -; D gene: -; J gene: TRBJ1-5; CDR3 DNA: TGTGCCAGCAGCTTGGGACCTAGCAATCAGCCCCAGCATTTT; CDR3 protein: CASSLGPSNQPQHF
V gene: TRBV9; CDR3 length: 17; clone size: -; D gene: TRBD2; J gene: TRBJ2-1; CDR3 DNA: TGTGCCAGCAGCGACACACCCGGGACTAGCGGGAGTAGCGAGCAGTTCTTC; CDR3 protein: CASSDTPGTSGSSEQFF
V gene: TRBV6-5; CDR3 length: 13; clone size: once; D gene: TRBD1; J gene: TRBJ1-6; CDR3 DNA: TGTGCCAGCAGAGGGACAGGTATATCACCCCTCCACTTT; CDR3 protein: CASRGTGISPLHF
V gene: TRBV27; CDR3 length: 16; clone size: -; D gene: -; J gene: TRBJ1-5; CDR3 DNA: TGTGCCAGCAGTCCTTATGGGGAGGGGAGCAATCAGCCCCAGCATTTT; CDR3 protein: CASSPYGEGSNQPQHF
V gene: TRBV5-1; CDR3 length: 15; clone size: -; D gene: TRBD1; J gene: TRBJ1-4; CDR3 DNA: TGCGCCAGCAGCTTGGGGACAGGGAATAATGAAAAACTGTTTTTT; CDR3 protein: CASSLGTGNNEKLFF
V gene: TRBV18; CDR3 length: 12; clone size: -; D gene: -; J gene: TRBJ1-2; CDR3 DNA: TGTGCCAGCTCACTCGCTTGGTATGGCTACACCTTC; CDR3 protein: CASSLAWYGYTF
V gene: TRBV7-8; CDR3 length: 14; clone size: -; D gene: -; J gene: TRBJ1-5; CDR3 DNA: TGTGCCAGCAGCTCCCGGGTCCTCAATCAGCCCCAGCATTTT; CDR3 protein: CASSSRVLNQPQHF
V gene: TRBV2; CDR3 length: 14; clone size: -; D gene: -; J gene: TRBJ2-3; CDR3 DNA: TGTGCCAGCAGTGAAAGGGCGCACACAGATACGCAGTATTTT; CDR3 protein: CASSERAHTDTQYF
V gene: TRBV19; CDR3 length: 17; clone size: -; D gene: -; J gene: TRBJ1-1; CDR3 DNA: TGTGCCAGTAGTATAGGGAGAGCAGGGAGCTTGAACACTGAAGCTTTCTTT; CDR3 protein: CASSIGRAGSLNTEAFF
V gene: TRBV24-1; CDR3 length: 15; clone size: once; D gene: -; J gene: TRBJ2-3; CDR3 DNA: TGTGCCACCCAGCAGGGGATTACGGGCACAGATACGCAGTATTTT; CDR3 protein: CATQQGITGTDTQYF
V gene: TRBV3-1/TRBV3-2; CDR3 length: 14; clone size: -; D gene: -; J gene: TRBJ1-2; CDR3 DNA: TGTGCCAGCAGCCACCTTGGGGGGGGCCATGGCTACACCTTC; CDR3 protein: CASSHLGGGHGYTF
V gene: TRBV5-1; CDR3 length: 17; clone size: -; D gene: TRBD2; J gene: TRBJ2-1; CDR3 DNA: TGCGCCAGCAGCTTTAGCGGTACTAGCGGGAGTTACAATGAGCAGTTCTTC; CDR3 protein: CASSFSGTSGSYNEQFF
V gene: TRBV10-1; CDR3 length: 15; clone size: -; D gene: -; J gene: TRBJ1-1; CDR3 DNA: TGCGCCAGCAGTGAGCGACTGGGCCAGCGCACTGAAGCTTTCTTT; CDR3 protein: CASSERLGQRTEAFF
V gene: TRBV20-1; CDR3 length: 10; clone size: once; D gene: TRBD2; J gene: TRBJ2-1; CDR3 DNA: TGCAGTGCCGGGAGGGATGAGCAGTTCTTC; CDR3 protein: CSAGRDEQFF
V gene: TRBV5-1; CDR3 length: 16; clone size: -; D gene: TRBD1; J gene: TRBJ2-2; CDR3 DNA: TGCGCCAGCAGCCCGGGACAGGGGGCGGTCGCCGGGGAGCTGTTTTTT; CDR3 protein: CASSPGQGAVAGELFF
V gene: TRBV6-1; CDR3 length: 13; clone size: once; D gene: TRBD1; J gene: TRBJ1-1; CDR3 DNA: TGTGCCAGCAGTGAAGAAAGGGACAGGGGGGCTTTCTTT; CDR3 protein: CASSEERDRGAFF
V gene: TRBV2; CDR3 length: 12; clone size: -; D gene: TRBD1; J gene: TRBJ1-3; CDR3 DNA: TGTGCCAGCAGACAGGGGAGAAACACCATATATTTT; CDR3 protein: CASRQGRNTIYF
V gene: TRBV7-9; CDR3 length: 18; clone size: once; D gene: TRBD2; J gene: TRBJ2-2; CDR3 DNA: TGTGCCAGCAGCCCGGGACTAGCGGGAGGGCCGGGAACCGGGGAGCTGTTTTTT; CDR3 protein: CASSPGLAGGPGTGELFF
V gene: TRBV2; CDR3 length: 13; clone size: -; D gene: -; J gene: TRBJ2-6; CDR3 DNA: TGTGCCAGCAGTAGTTCTGGGGCCAACGTCCTGACTTTC; CDR3 protein: CASSSSGANVLTF
V gene: TRBV28; CDR3 length: 12; clone size: once; D gene: -; J gene: TRBJ2-7; CDR3 DNA: TGTGCCAGCAGCCGCCCCTCCTACGAGCAGTACTTC; CDR3 protein: CASSRPSYEQYF
V gene: TRBV7-2; CDR3 length: 14; clone size: -; D gene: -; J gene: TRBJ2-4; CDR3 DNA: TGTGCCAGCAGTACAGGGTGGGCCAAAAACATTCAGTACTTC; CDR3 protein: CASSTGWAKNIQYF
V gene: TRBV7-9; CDR3 length: 11; clone size: -; D gene: -; J gene: TRBJ2-3; CDR3 DNA: TGTGCCAGCAGCGTTACCGATACGCAGTATTTT; CDR3 protein: CASSVTDTQYF
V gene: TRBV29-1; CDR3 length: 12; clone size: -; D gene: -; J gene: TRBJ2-7; CDR3 DNA: TGCAGCGTTGTAGGGGGGAACTACGAGCAGTACTTC; CDR3 protein: CSVVGGNYEQYF
V gene: TRBV30; CDR3 length: 13; clone size: -; D gene: -; J gene: TRBJ1-5; CDR3 DNA: TGTGCCTGGGGAGGGGCGTCCAATCAGCCCCAGCATTTT; CDR3 protein: CAWGGASNQPQHF
V gene: TRBV19; CDR3 length: 15; clone size: -; D gene: -; J gene: TRBJ2-3; CDR3 DNA: TGTGCCAGTAGTATCGCAGGTTTGAACACAGATACGCAGTATTTT; CDR3 protein: CASSIAGLNTDTQYF
V gene: TRBV7-8; CDR3 length: 16; clone size: -; D gene: -; J gene: TRBJ2-7; CDR3 DNA: TGTGCCAGCAGCTCCCCCCGGGATTCCAGAACGTACGAGCAGTACTTC; CDR3 protein: CASSSPRDSRTYEQYF
V gene: TRBV2; CDR3 length: 11; clone size: -; D gene: -; J gene: TRBJ2-1; CDR3 DNA: TGTGCCAGCAGTTACAACAATGAGCAGTTCTTC; CDR3 protein: CASSYNNEQFF
V gene: TRBV5-6; CDR3 length: 14; clone size: -; D gene: -; J gene: TRBJ1-5; CDR3 DNA: TGTGCCAGCAGCTTGGTAGGGGCCGATCAGCCCCAGCATTTT; CDR3 protein: CASSLVGADQPQHF
V gene: TRBV5-1; CDR3 length: 15; clone size: -; D gene: -; J gene: TRBJ1-2; CDR3 DNA: TGCGCCAGCAGCTTGGTCTTGGGGTCTAACTATGGCTACACCTTC; CDR3 protein: CASSLVLGSNYGYTF
V gene: TRBV3-1/TRBV3-2; CDR3 length: 11; clone size: -; D gene: -; J gene: TRBJ2-2; CDR3 DNA: TGTGCCAGCAGCCAAGGGGAGGAGCTGTTTTTT; CDR3 protein: CASSQGEELFF
V gene: TRBV7-9; CDR3 length: 17; clone size: -; D gene: TRBD2; J gene: TRBJ2-7; CDR3 DNA: TGTGCCAGCAGCTTAATTGTGGTAGCGGGGGTCCCCTACGAGCAGTACTTC; CDR3 protein: CASSLIVVAGVPYEQYF
V gene: TRBV9; CDR3 length: 15; clone size: -; D gene: -; J gene: TRBJ2-1; CDR3 DNA: TGTGCCAGCAGCGTAGGGAGGGGGACCTACAATGAGCAGTTCTTC; CDR3 protein: CASSVGRGTYNEQFF
V gene: TRBV2; CDR3 length: 13; clone size: -; D gene: TRBD2; J gene: TRBJ2-1; CDR3 DNA: TGTGCCACCCCGGGACTAGATCTCGATGAGCAGTTCTTC; CDR3 protein: CATPGLDLDEQFF
V gene: TRBV7-6; CDR3 length: 14; clone size: -; D gene: TRBD1; J gene: TRBJ1-5; CDR3 DNA: TGTGCCAGCAGCTTCGGACAGGCGGAACAGCCCCAGCATTTT; CDR3 protein: CASSFGQAEQPQHF
V gene: TRBV2; CDR3 length: 15; clone size: -; D gene: TRBD1; J gene: TRBJ2-1; CDR3 DNA: TGTGCCAGCAGCCGCACAGGGGCCCCCTACAATGAGCAGTTCTTC; CDR3 protein: CASSRTGAPYNEQFF
V gene: TRBV2; CDR3 length: 13; clone size: -; D gene: -; J gene: TRBJ2-7; CDR3 DNA: TGTGCCAGCAGTACGCAGGGCCCCTACGAGCAGTACTTC; CDR3 protein: CASSTQGPYEQYF
V gene: TRBV6-5; CDR3 length: 15; clone size: once; D gene: -; J gene: TRBJ1-6; CDR3 DNA: TGTGCCAGCAGTCGAGGTCAACAGGCGAATTCACCCCTCCACTTT; CDR3 protein: CASSRGQQANSPLHF
V gene: TRBV7-9; CDR3 length: 16; clone size: -; D gene: TRBD1; J gene: TRBJ1-2; CDR3 DNA: TGTGCCAGCAGCCCAGGGGGGGGCGGCCAGAACTATGGCTACACCTTC; CDR3 protein: CASSPGGGGQNYGYTF
V gene: TRBV6-6; CDR3 length: 16; clone size: -; D gene: -; J gene: TRBJ1-5; CDR3 DNA: TGTGCCAGCAGTTACCTAGAGGGGACGGGCAATCAGCCCCAGCATTTT; CDR3 protein: CASSYLEGTGNQPQHF
V gene: TRBV18; CDR3 length: 14; clone size: -; D gene: -; J gene: TRBJ2-7; CDR3 DNA: TGTGCCAGCTCACCAGCGGGATTGGGTTACGAGCAGTACTTC; CDR3 protein: CASSPAGLGYEQYF